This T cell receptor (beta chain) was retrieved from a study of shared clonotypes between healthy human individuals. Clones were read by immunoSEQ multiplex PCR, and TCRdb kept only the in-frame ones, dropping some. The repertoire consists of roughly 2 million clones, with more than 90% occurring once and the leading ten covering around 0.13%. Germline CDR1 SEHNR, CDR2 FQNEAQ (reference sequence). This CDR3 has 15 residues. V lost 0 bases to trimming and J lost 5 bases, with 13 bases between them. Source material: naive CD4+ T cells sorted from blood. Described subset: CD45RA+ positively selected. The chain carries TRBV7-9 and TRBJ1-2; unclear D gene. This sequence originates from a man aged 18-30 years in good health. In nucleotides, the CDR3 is TGTGCCAGCAGCTTAGCGAGGCTGACTGATTATGGCTACACCTTC. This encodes CASSLARLTDYGYTF.